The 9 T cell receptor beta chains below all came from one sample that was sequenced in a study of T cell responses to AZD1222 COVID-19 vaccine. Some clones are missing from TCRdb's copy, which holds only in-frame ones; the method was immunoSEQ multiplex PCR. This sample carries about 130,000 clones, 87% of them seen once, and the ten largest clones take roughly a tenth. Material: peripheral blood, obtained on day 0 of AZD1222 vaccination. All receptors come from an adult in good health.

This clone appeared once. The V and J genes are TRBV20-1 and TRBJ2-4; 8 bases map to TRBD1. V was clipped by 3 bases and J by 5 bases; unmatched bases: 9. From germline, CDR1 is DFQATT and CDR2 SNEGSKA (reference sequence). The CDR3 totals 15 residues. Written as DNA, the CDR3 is TGCAGTGCTAGTGGACAGGGTTCCGTGGAAAACATTCAGTACTTC. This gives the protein CSASGQGSVENIQYF.

CDR3 nucleotide sequence: TGTGCCTGGAGTGCAATGGACTCCTACGAGCAGTACTTC. Its translation: CAWSAMDSYEQYF. The chain couples TRBV30 to TRBJ2-7, with D hard to call. Germline CDR1 GTSNPN, CDR2 SVGIG (reference sequence). Between the trimmed V and J ends, which lost 1 base and 0 bases, there was a span of 7 bases. The CDR3 is 13 amino acids.

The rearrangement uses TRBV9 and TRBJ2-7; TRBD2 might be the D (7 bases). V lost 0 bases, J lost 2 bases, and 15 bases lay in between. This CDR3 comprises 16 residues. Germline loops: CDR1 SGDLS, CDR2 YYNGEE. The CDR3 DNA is TGTGCCAGCAGCGTAGCTACGGGGGGCGCCCCCTACGAGCAGTACTTC. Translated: CASSVATGGAPYEQYF.

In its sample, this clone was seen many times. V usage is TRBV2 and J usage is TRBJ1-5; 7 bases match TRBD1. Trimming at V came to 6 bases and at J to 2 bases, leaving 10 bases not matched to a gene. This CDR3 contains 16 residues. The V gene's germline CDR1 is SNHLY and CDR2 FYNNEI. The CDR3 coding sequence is TGTGCCAGCAGAGCCCACAGGGGCGTAGGCAATCAGCCCCAGCATTTT. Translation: CASRAHRGVGNQPQHF.

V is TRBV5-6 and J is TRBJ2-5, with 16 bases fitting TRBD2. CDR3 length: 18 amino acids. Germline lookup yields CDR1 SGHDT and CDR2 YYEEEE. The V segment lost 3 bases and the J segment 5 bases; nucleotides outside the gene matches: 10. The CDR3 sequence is CASSSLGLAGGPGETQYF. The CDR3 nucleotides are TGTGCCAGCAGCTCCCTGGGACTAGCGGGGGGGCCGGGGGAGACCCAGTACTTC.

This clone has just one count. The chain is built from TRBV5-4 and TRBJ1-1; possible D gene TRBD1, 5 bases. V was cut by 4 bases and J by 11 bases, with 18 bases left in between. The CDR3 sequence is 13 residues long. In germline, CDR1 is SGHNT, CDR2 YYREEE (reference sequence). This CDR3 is CASSAGTGVGAFF. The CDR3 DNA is TGTGCCAGCAGCGCCGGGACGGGCGTAGGGGCTTTCTTT.

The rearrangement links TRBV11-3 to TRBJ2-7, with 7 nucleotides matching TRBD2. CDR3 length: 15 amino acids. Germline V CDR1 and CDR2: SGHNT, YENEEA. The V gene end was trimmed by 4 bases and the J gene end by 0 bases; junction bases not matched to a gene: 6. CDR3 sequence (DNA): TGTGCCAGCAGCTATTTAGGCGGGAGCTCCTACGAGCAGTACTTC. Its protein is CASSYLGGSSYEQYF.

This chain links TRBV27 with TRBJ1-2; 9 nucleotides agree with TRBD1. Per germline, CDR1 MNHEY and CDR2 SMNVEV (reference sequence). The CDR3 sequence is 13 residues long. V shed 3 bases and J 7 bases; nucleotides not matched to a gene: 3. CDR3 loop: CASSLRQGGGYTF. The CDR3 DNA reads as TGTGCCAGCAGTTTGCGACAGGGGGGTGGCTACACCTTC.

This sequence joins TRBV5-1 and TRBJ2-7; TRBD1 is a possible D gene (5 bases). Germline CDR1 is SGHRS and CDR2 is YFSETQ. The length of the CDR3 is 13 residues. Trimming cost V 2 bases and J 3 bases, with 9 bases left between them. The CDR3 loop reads CASSFTDSYEQYF. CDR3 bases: TGCGCCAGCAGCTTTACCGACAGCTACGAGCAGTACTTC.